In its sample, the clone carrying this T cell receptor beta chain was seen many times. Its specificity is not known. The entry originates in a study of T-cell memory formation after mild COVID-19. The authors produced TCR alpha and TCR beta cDNA libraries with sample barcodes and UMIs by 5'RACE using constant-segment primers. TCRdb called the 5' RACE reads again in MiXCR, with one record for every CDR3 protein. The sample holds around 310,000 distinct CDR3 sequences, less than 25% seen once. The study, taken as a whole, reports: Prior to infection, memory already included some responding clones, suggesting cross-reactive memory joined. Clones contracting over day 15 to 85 were CD4/CD8 balanced, with later expanders leaning CD4+.

CDR1 is SGHTA and CDR2 is FQGNSA in the germline V gene. CDR3 length equals 12 residues. Trimming removed 6 bases from V and 6 bases from J, with 10 bases in between. This chain joins TRBV7-2 and TRBJ2-3; D is uncertain. The TCR originated in a man aged 18 to 29 who had mild COVID-19 (a few samples of this study predate the infection). Cell type and time point are not known. The sequenced sample consisted of PBMCs or a T cell subset sorted from them (not recorded which). The CDR3 nucleotides read TGTGCCAGCAGTCCTAGGGCGGATACGCAGTATTTT. Translated: CASSPRADTQYF.